Sequencing of this T cell receptor (beta chain) was carried out in a study of CD8 T cells in Susac syndrome. Whole-study results and caveats: The study's TCR sequencing and HLA analysis drew on a certain number of individuals. That number was acknowledged as relatively small.

Sequencing of TCR beta covered CD8+ and CD4+ T cells obtained from blood. In germline, CDR1 is SEHNR, CDR2 FQNEAQ (reference sequence). V lost 7 bases to trimming and J lost 7 bases, with 16 bases between them. The CDR3 runs to 13 residues. Roughly 0.45 to 1 ug RNA was reverse transcribed with random hexamers. Multiplex immunoSEQ PCR targeted 54 Vbeta and 13 Jbeta TCR beta segments. From the immunoSEQ multiplex PCR reads, TCRdb called clonotypes with MiXCR, one entry per CDR3 protein. Of 250,000 to 300,000 distinct CDR3 sequences listed, approximately 85% are singletons. In the case of this clonotype: The antigen is not known.

Sequencing input: CD8+ T cells from PBMCs. The source is a human donor with multiple sclerosis. The genes are TRBV7-9 and TRBJ1-1; D remains ambiguous. The CDR3 nucleotides are TGTGCCAGCACCGTGTTTGTGGGAGGTGAAGCTTTCTTT. Protein product: CASTVFVGGEAFF.